This T cell receptor (beta chain) was retrieved from a study of identical twins. MiXCR was run by TCRdb on the 5' RACE reads, yielding one entry per CDR3 protein. The table records approximately 890,000 distinct CDR3 sequences, approximately 13% of them present only once. This clonotype appeared many times. What it recognizes is unknown. The trim removed 5 bases at V and 2 bases at J, leaving 6 bases unmatched. CDR3 length: 16 amino acids. Germline loops: CDR1 MNHEY, CDR2 SMNVEV (reference sequence). Findings and limits, study-wide: Whereas memory repertoires showed no such difference, abundant cord blood beta clonotypes carried fewer insertions. Models underestimated how often monozygotic twins shared out-of-frame TCR alpha.

These data were also filed under a second study, of yellow fever vaccine responses in identical twins.

Sequencing was performed on PBMCs. The TCR comes from a woman between 18 and 29 years old in good health. V gene TRBV27 combines with J gene TRBJ2-2; 9 bases map to TRBD2. In nucleotides, the CDR3 is TGTGCCAGCAGTGCCAGACTAGCGGTTAACACCGGGGAGCTGTTTTTT. Translating gives CASSARLAVNTGELFF.